These T cell receptor beta chains were read from a single sample in a study of blood T cell repertoires in COVID-19. Clones were read by immunoSEQ multiplex PCR, and TCRdb kept only the in-frame ones, dropping some. This sample carries approximately 350,000 clones, over 75% of them seen once, and the ten largest clones take just under 3%. Sequencing was carried out using PBMCs or T cells enriched from blood (not recorded which). The receptors originated from a woman aged 25-40 years who had recovered from COVID-19. Each CDR3 is given with its conserved first and last residue. D genes are given only for firm matches. Not all rows give a size; the values are once, few, many and, for expanded clones, a class.

clone size	D gene	V gene	J gene	CDR3 DNA	CDR3 protein
.	TRBD1	TRBV28	TRBJ1-4	TGTGCCAGCAGTTTGGGGACAGGTGAAAAACTGTTTTTT	CASSLGTGEKLFF
.	.	TRBV7-9	TRBJ2-5	TGTGCCAGCAGCTTAGAGGGGCGGCCCCAGTACTTC	CASSLEGRPQYF
.	.	TRBV7-9	TRBJ2-3	TGTGCCAGCAGCTTAATGGTAGGAGTATTAGATACGCAGTATTTT	CASSLMVGVLDTQYF
.	TRBD2	TRBV6-5	TRBJ2-5	TGTGCCAGCAGTCCTAGCGGGAGCGGACGGGAGACCCAGTACTTC	CASSPSGSGRETQYF
.	TRBD2	TRBV9	TRBJ2-1	TGTGCCAGCAGCGTCGGCGGGGGGATGGGTAATGAGCAGTTCTTC	CASSVGGGMGNEQFF
.	TRBD1	TRBV14	TRBJ1-2	TGTGCCAGCAGCCATAGACAGGGAACGGTAGGAGGCTACACCTTC	CASSHRQGTVGGYTF
.	.	TRBV18	TRBJ2-5	TGTGCCAGCTCAGGGAGTGATACCCAGACCCAGTACTTC	CASSGSDTQTQYF
.	.	TRBV2	TRBJ2-5	TGTGCCAGCGCTCGGTCGGGACACATCCAAGAGACCCAGTACTTC	CASARSGHIQETQYF
.	.	TRBV19	TRBJ1-6	TGTGCCAGTAGTGTCAACAGGGAAAGTTCACCCCTCCACTTT	CASSVNRESSPLHF
.	TRBD2	TRBV15	TRBJ2-6	TGTGCCACCAGCAGACTAACTAGCGGGAGTTTTTCTGGGGCCAACGTCCTGACTTTC	CATSRLTSGSFSGANVLTF
.	TRBD1	TRBV6-5	TRBJ1-2	TGTGCCAGCAGTTACCAGGGGGCGGGAGGCTACACCTTC	CASSYQGAGGYTF
.	.	TRBV28	TRBJ1-2	TGTGCCAGCAGTGACAGCGTCAACTATGGCTACACCTTC	CASSDSVNYGYTF
.	.	TRBV11-3	TRBJ2-7	TGTGCCAGCAGCCCGGGAATTAGCTCCTACGAGCAGTACTTC	CASSPGISSYEQYF
.	.	TRBV7-9	TRBJ1-4	TGTGCCAGCGCCGGGGGTGTAAGACCCAATGAAAAACTGTTTTTT	CASAGGVRPNEKLFF
.	TRBD2	TRBV11-2	TRBJ2-1	TGTGCCAGCAGCTTACAGCGGGAGGCCTACAATGAGCAGTTCTTC	CASSLQREAYNEQFF
.	.	TRBV5-3	TRBJ1-2	TGTGCCAGAAGCTTGCCAGGGGCTTATGGCTACACCTTC	CARSLPGAYGYTF
.	.	TRBV28	TRBJ2-5	TGTGCCAGCAGTTTATTCCGGGAGTGGGAGACCCAGTACTTC	CASSLFREWETQYF
.	.	TRBV7-9	TRBJ1-3	TGTGCCAGCAGCTCCCCTAGTCGAAACACCATATATTTT	CASSSPSRNTIYF
.	TRBD1	TRBV7-8	TRBJ1-6	TGTGCCAGCAGCGGAAGGACAGGGGTCAATTCACCCCTCCACTTT	CASSGRTGVNSPLHF
.	.	TRBV6-5	TRBJ2-3	TGTGCCAGCATGGGGGGCAGGGGGTGGGATACGCAGTATTTT	CASMGGRGWDTQYF
.	.	TRBV6-4	TRBJ1-4	TGTGCCAGCAGTCGCGGAAGTAAAATGGATGAAAAACTGTTTTTT	CASSRGSKMDEKLFF
.	TRBD2	TRBV7-3	TRBJ2-1	TGTGCCAGCAGCGCGACTAGCGGGGGCTCCGAGCAGTTCTTC	CASSATSGGSEQFF
.	TRBD2	TRBV30	TRBJ2-1	TGTGCCTGGAGTGGGACTAGCTACAATGAGCAGTTCTTC	CAWSGTSYNEQFF
.	.	TRBV6-5	TRBJ1-2	TGTGCCAGCAGCCCCGGGACACCAGACGGCTACACCTTC	CASSPGTPDGYTF
.	TRBD1	TRBV7-6	TRBJ1-4	TGTGCCAGCAGCTTAACAGGGGCCCCTCCACAACTGTTTTTT	CASSLTGAPPQLFF
few	.	TRBV6-6	TRBJ1-1	TGTGCCAGCAGGCCGGGGATGGCTGAAGCTTTCTTT	CASRPGMAEAFF
.	.	TRBV10-1	TRBJ2-7	TGCGCCAGCAGTGACTCTACTCTTCCCTACGAGCAGTACTTC	CASSDSTLPYEQYF
.	.	TRBV7-9	TRBJ2-7	TGTGCCAGCAGCTTAGGGGCGGGCCTCTCCTACGAGCAGTACTTC	CASSLGAGLSYEQYF
.	TRBD2	TRBV27	TRBJ2-1	TGTGCCAGCAGTCTAGGGACTAGCGGGGGACAGCAGTTCTTC	CASSLGTSGGQQFF
.	TRBD2	TRBV6-5	TRBJ2-1	TGTGCCAGCAGTTACTCGCTGGGCGGGAGTAGTCATGAGCAGTTCTTC	CASSYSLGGSSHEQFF
.	.	TRBV7-8	TRBJ2-7	TGTGCCAGCAGCTTAGTGGCGGGCCCCTACGAGCAGTACTTC	CASSLVAGPYEQYF
.	TRBD1	TRBV29-1	TRBJ1-1	TGCAGCGGATTGACAGGGGGTCCGAACACTGAAGCTTTCTTT	CSGLTGGPNTEAFF
.	.	TRBV2	TRBJ2-3	TGTGCCAGCAGTGATAGACAGCGCACAGATACGCAGTATTTT	CASSDRQRTDTQYF
.	TRBD1	TRBV4-1	TRBJ1-3	TGCGCCAGCAGCCAAGGGACAGGGGTCGGAAACACCATATATTTT	CASSQGTGVGNTIYF